The 4 T cell receptor beta chains listed next were all sequenced from one sample in a study of control samples from healthy donors and cancer patients. Clones were sequenced by immunoSEQ multiplex PCR, and TCRdb holds only the in-frame ones, with some missing. Of some 130,000 clones listed, around 90% are singletons. The sample comprised blood. The receptors derive from a man aged 35 to 55 in good health.

The chain is built from TRBV10-3 and TRBJ2-3; 10 bases map to TRBD2. Germline lookup yields CDR1 ENHRY and CDR2 SYGVKD. CDR3 length equals 14 residues. Trimming at V came to 6 bases and at J to 6 bases, leaving 6 bases not matched to a gene. In DNA form, the CDR3 reads TGTGCCATCAGCAGCGGGGGGGCATGGGATACGCAGTATTTT. Protein product: CAISSGGAWDTQYF.

The chain recombines TRBV2 with TRBJ1-5; D may be TRBD1 (5 bases). The length of the CDR3 is 15 residues. CDR1 and CDR2 from the germline V gene are SNHLY and FYNNEI. The V end lost 6 bases, the J end lost 0 bases, and 12 bases lay between the germline ends. The CDR3 loop is CASRGGPISNQPQHF. The CDR3 DNA reads as TGTGCCAGCAGGGGGGGACCCATTAGCAATCAGCCCCAGCATTTT.

This rearrangement joins TRBV2 to TRBJ2-7; D is unresolved. Germline lookup yields CDR1 SNHLY and CDR2 FYNNEI. This CDR3 is 13 amino acids long. V was cut by 6 bases and J by 2 bases, with 11 bases left in between. CDR3 loop: CASRKRAAYEQYF. The CDR3 DNA reads TGTGCCAGCAGAAAAAGGGCAGCCTACGAGCAGTACTTC. Using reference TRBV2 and TRBJ2-7 for the parts outside the CDR3, the full variable domain is EPEVTQTPSHQVTQMGQEVILRCVPISNHLYFYWYRQILGQKVEFLVSFYNNEISEKSEIFDDQFSVERPDGSNFTLKIRSTKLEDSAMYFCASRKRAAYEQYFGPGTRLTVT.

The chain links TRBV4-2 to TRBJ2-1; TRBD2 matches 9 bases. V lost 4 bases to trimming and J lost 5 bases; unmatched junction nucleotides: 3. This CDR3 spans 14 amino acids. Germline V gene lookup returns CDR1 LGHNA and CDR2 YNFKEQ. The CDR3 protein is CASSPSGDNNEQFF. Here the CDR3 DNA reads TGTGCCAGCAGCCCTAGCGGGGATAACAATGAGCAGTTCTTC.